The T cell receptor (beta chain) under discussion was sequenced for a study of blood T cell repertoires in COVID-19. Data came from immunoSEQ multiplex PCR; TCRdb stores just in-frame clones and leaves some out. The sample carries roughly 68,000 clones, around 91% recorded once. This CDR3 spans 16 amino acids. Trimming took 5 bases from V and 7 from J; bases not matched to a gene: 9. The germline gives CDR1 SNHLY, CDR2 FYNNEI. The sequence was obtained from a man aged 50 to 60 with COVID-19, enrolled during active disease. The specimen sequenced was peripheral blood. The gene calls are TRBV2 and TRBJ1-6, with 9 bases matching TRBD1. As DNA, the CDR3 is TGTGCCAGCAGTATGGGACAGGGCCCGGGGAATTCACCCCTCCACTTT. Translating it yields CASSMGQGPGNSPLHF.